The clone carrying this T cell receptor (beta chain) was counted ten times or more. The CDR3 extends over 15 amino acids. V lost 3 bases and J lost 3; bases outside the gene matches: 5. Germline CDR1 MNHEY, CDR2 SMNVEV (reference sequence). This sample was taken from a study of Graves' ophthalmopathy and Graves' hyperthyroidism. RNA transcripts provided the template for amplifying TCR beta CDR3 regions. The first-round RT-PCR employed HTBI primers together with the Qiagen OneStep RT-PCR kit. A multiplex PCR was then performed as the second round. TCRdb re-analysed the multiplex PCR reads in MiXCR, keeping a single row per CDR3 protein. Of about 500,000 distinct CDR3 sequences detected, 13% to 15% appear once; the ten largest clones hold 8% to 10%.

This sequence was found in a woman aged 25 to 39 with Graves' ophthalmopathy. The sequencing input was blood. This rearrangement joins TRBV27 to TRBJ2-7, with 10 bases matching TRBD1. CDR3 sequence (DNA): TGTGCCAGCAGTTTTCCGGGACAGGGGCTCTACGAGCAGTACTTC. Translation: CASSFPGQGLYEQYF.